Each of the 20 T cell receptor beta chains below was sequenced from the same sample in a study of neurological immune-mediated disorders. MiXCR, applied by TCRdb to the 5' RACE reads, yields one record per CDR3 protein. The sample yields 45,000 or so distinct CDR3 sequences, about an eighth seen once. Material: PBMCs. These receptors were obtained from a female donor in good health.

Ten or more counts support this clonotype. The CDR3 region has the DNA TGTGCCAGCAGCGTAAGGGTGTCCGGAAACACCATATATTTT. Translating it yields CASSVRVSGNTIYF. The chain joins TRBV9 to TRBJ1-3, with unresolved D. CDR3 size: 14 residues. The germline V gene has CDR1 SGDLS and CDR2 YYNGEE. Trimming cost V 1 base and J 4 bases, with 9 bases left between them.

This clonotype was seen at least ten times. CDR3 region: CASSSLGGQETQYF. As DNA, the CDR3 is TGTGCCAGCAGCTCTCTAGGGGGTCAGGAGACCCAGTACTTC. The V call is TRBV11-3, the J call TRBJ2-5, with a tentative D call TRBD1 (6 bases). Trimming shortened V by 4 bases and J by 5 bases, and 14 bases separated the two germline ends. Germline V CDR1 and CDR2: SGHNT, YENEEA. CDR3 size: 14 residues.

Remarks on this clonotype: At one end the junction does not follow the germline gene, possibly because of a read error. The chain combines TRBV6-1 with TRBJ1-5; D is perhaps TRBD1 (6 bases). There are 13 residues in the CDR3. Germline V gene lookup returns CDR1 MNHNS and CDR2 SASEGT. The CDR3: CANSDVGAQPQHF. CDR3 nucleotide sequence: TGTGCCAACAGTGATGTGGGGGCTCAGCCCCAGCATTTT.

In this sample, this clonotype turned up many times. This chain connects TRBV29-1 to TRBJ2-7; possible D gene TRBD1, 6 bases. Germline loops: CDR1 SQVTM, CDR2 ANQGSEA. V lost 5 bases and J 5 bases, leaving 22 bases between the germline ends. CDR3 length: 15 residues. In DNA form, the CDR3 reads TGCAGCGTTAAAAGGGACACTGGAAACTCTAACGAGCAGTACTTC. Translation gives CSVKRDTGNSNEQYF.

The chain carries TRBV7-6 and TRBJ2-1; 10 nucleotides align to TRBD2. CDR3 length: 15 residues. V lost 4 bases and J lost 6; bases outside the gene matches: 6. Germline lookup yields CDR1 SGHVS and CDR2 FNYEAQ. The CDR3 sequence: CASSSTGLASNEQFF. The CDR3 DNA reads as TGTGCCAGCAGCTCGACGGGACTAGCGTCCAATGAGCAGTTCTTC.

This clonotype has a count of ten or more. This chain connects TRBV11-2 to TRBJ2-2; 8 nucleotides align to TRBD1. CDR1 and CDR2 (germline): SGHAT, FQNNGV. V lost 4 bases and J lost 1; bases outside the gene matches: 5. This CDR3 contains 16 residues. In DNA form, the CDR3 reads TGTGCCAGCAGCTCCCGGACAGGGAGGAACACCGGGGAGCTGTTTTTT. This gives the protein CASSSRTGRNTGELFF.

This clonotype showed up many times. The chain combines TRBV28 with TRBJ1-5; D is perhaps TRBD1 (6 bases). In germline, CDR1 is MDHEN, CDR2 SYDVKM. The CDR3 sequence is 15 residues long. V lost 1 base, J lost 2 bases, and 9 bases lay in between. The CDR3 sequence is CASSLSGGGNQPQHF. CDR3 bases: TGTGCCAGCAGTTTATCCGGGGGCGGCAATCAGCCCCAGCATTTT.

This clonotype was recorded many times. The gene calls are TRBV15 and TRBJ2-5; D is possibly TRBD2 (5 bases). V shed 0 bases and J shed 5 bases, with 22 bases lying between them. The V gene's germline CDR1 is LNHNV and CDR2 YYDKDF (reference sequence). This CDR3 is 18 amino acids long. The CDR3 nucleotides read TGTGCCACCAGCAGAGATGCGGGTAGTTCGAGATACTCGGAGACCCAGTACTTC. It specifies CATSRDAGSSRYSETQYF.

This clonotype was counted ten times or more. One end of the junction fails to match germline, which may point to a read error. The chain carries TRBV7-7 and TRBJ2-3; 7 bases are shared with TRBD2. Per germline, CDR1 SSHAT and CDR2 FNYEAQ (reference sequence). This CDR3 contains 16 residues. CDR3 in DNA: TGTGCTAGCAGCTTAACGAGCGGGATGAGCACAGATACGCAGTATTTT. Residues: CASSLTSGMSTDTQYF.

About this clonotype: Given a much more abundant clone one base away, this may be a read error. The chain uses TRBV11-1 and TRBJ2-5, with TRBD1 matching over 7 bases. From germline, CDR1 is SGHAT and CDR2 FQDESV (reference sequence). The CDR3 runs 13 residues. Germline trimming cut 5 bases from V and 5 bases from J; bases unmatched to any gene: 5. DNA for the CDR3: TGTGCCAGCAGCAGGGACAGTGTCGAGACCCAGTACTTC. This codes for CASSRDSVETQYF. The variable domain in full, with the rest retrieved from reference TRBV11-1 and TRBJ2-5, is EAEVAQSPRYKITEKSQAVAFWCDPISGHATLYWYRQILGQGPELLVQFQDESVVDDSQLPKDRFSAERLKGVDSTLKIQPAELGDSAMYLCASSRDSVETQYFGPGTRLLVL.

With respect to this clonotype: A much larger clone lies one base from this, so it may be a read error. The CDR3 is CASTTGTVLSRGYTF. The CDR3 DNA sequence: TGCGCCAGCACCACGGGGACAGTGTTGTCGCGGGGCTACACCTTC. The chain recombines TRBV5-1 with TRBJ1-2; 7 bases are shared with TRBD1. Germline V gene data show CDR1 as SGHRS and CDR2 as YFSETQ. The length of the CDR3 is 15 residues. V was pared by 6 bases and J by 8 bases, with 16 bases of the junction left unmatched.

This clonotype was counted ten times or more. The genes are TRBV5-1 and TRBJ1-2; 8 nucleotides match TRBD1. V lost 2 bases to trimming and J lost 4 bases; unmatched junction nucleotides: 4. CDR3 length equals 14 residues. Germline V gene sequence: CDR1 SGHRS, CDR2 YFSETQ. CDR3 sequence: CASSFGQGGYGYTF. The DNA of the CDR3 is TGCGCCAGCAGCTTTGGACAGGGTGGCTATGGCTACACCTTC.

This clonotype was observed many times. The rearrangement uses TRBV20-1 and TRBJ1-1, with D unclear. The germline V gene encodes CDR1 DFQATT and CDR2 SNEGSKA (reference sequence). Between the trimmed V and J ends, which lost 4 bases and 2 bases, there was a span of 17 bases. CDR3 length: 15 residues. Here the CDR3 reads CSAKGSKPGNTEAFF. The CDR3 DNA is TGCAGTGCTAAAGGGTCCAAACCCGGTAACACTGAAGCTTTCTTT.

This clonotype was seen at least ten times. The rearrangement uses TRBV12-3 or TRBV12-4 and TRBJ2-1, with 15 bases lining up with TRBD2. This CDR3 region has 20 residues. Trimming took 7 bases from V and 0 from J; bases not matched to a gene: 13. The CDR3, as DNA: TGTGCCAGCACCACCGGACTAGCGGGAGGGGTCGGTGGCTCCTACAATGAGCAGTTCTTC. Its translation: CASTTGLAGGVGGSYNEQFF.

This clonotype appeared many times. This chain joins TRBV10-2 and TRBJ2-1; TRBD2 aligns across 9 bases. The germline V gene encodes CDR1 WSHSY and CDR2 SAAADI. Losses at the gene ends were 11 bases for V and 8 bases for J; bases not matched to a gene: 13. This CDR3 comprises 14 residues. The CDR3 bases are TGCGCCTGCCGGAGGCGGGGGGGCTTCGATGAGCAGTTCTTC. Protein: CACRRRGGFDEQFF.

This clonotype has a count of ten or more. This chain uses TRBV5-1 with TRBJ2-3; D may be TRBD2 (7 bases). The CDR3 sequence is 18 residues long. Germline CDR1 reads SGHRS; CDR2 reads YFSETQ. With 1 base removed from V and 2 bases from J, the gap between germline ends came to 20 bases. The DNA of the CDR3 is TGCGCCAGCAGCTTGCGCCCTAAGGCGGGGGCCACCACAGATACGCAGTATTTT. Residues: CASSLRPKAGATTDTQYF. Full variable domain (remainder filled in from reference TRBV5-1 and TRBJ2-3): KAGVTQTPRYLIKTRGQQVTLSCSPISGHRSVSWYQQTPGQGLQFLFEYFSETQRNKGNFPGRFSGRQFSNSRSEMNVSTLELGDSALYLCASSLRPKAGATTDTQYFGPGTRLTVL.

This clonotype was detected ten times or more. This rearrangement joins TRBV6-2 or TRBV6-3 to TRBJ2-7; D is uncertain. Trimming took off 6 bases at V and 4 bases at J, with 10 bases between the two ends. The CDR3 consists of 12 residues. Germline CDR1 reads MNHEY; CDR2 reads SVGEGT. The CDR3: CASRDDWYEQYF. As DNA, the CDR3 is TGTGCCAGCAGGGACGACTGGTACGAGCAGTACTTC.

This clonotype came up many times. This sequence joins TRBV27 and TRBJ2-7, with 8 bases matching TRBD2. V gave up 2 bases and J gave up 6 bases; unmatched junction bases: 6. From germline, CDR1 is MNHEY and CDR2 SMNVEV (reference sequence). The CDR3 totals 14 residues. The CDR3 bases are TGTGCCAGCAGTTTACGGGGGGGGGCGGTCGAGCAGTACTTC. It codes for CASSLRGGAVEQYF.

This clonotype was recorded many times. The chain combines TRBV10-3 with TRBJ1-1; the match to TRBD1 covers 11 bases. The germline CDR1 and CDR2 sequences are ENHRY and SYGVKD. The CDR3 runs to 13 residues. Losses at the gene ends were 4 bases for V and 6 bases for J; bases not matched to a gene: 1. The CDR3 is CAISGGQGAEAFF. The CDR3 DNA is TGTGCCATCAGTGGGGGACAGGGGGCTGAAGCTTTCTTT.

The chain combines TRBV3-1 with TRBJ1-1; D is unresolved. Trimming removed 1 base at V and 5 bases at J, with 5 bases between. The CDR3 extends over 12 amino acids. Germline V CDR1 and CDR2: LGHDT, YNNKEL (reference sequence). The CDR3 DNA reads as TGTGCCAGCAGCCAAGTCCAGACTGAAGCTTTCTTT. It is translated as CASSQVQTEAFF.